This section outlines one T cell receptor (beta chain) sequence together with its context. Its antigen has not been determined. There are no base qualities to consult, and no much larger clone falls within one base. Every donor was a healthy Caucasian. Three pairs of female monozygotic twins, all aged roughly 18 to 29 years, were included in the twin cohort. The RNA used for TCR libraries was isolated from peripheral blood mononuclear cells. Reading from cysteine to phenylalanine, the CDR3 counts 15 amino acids. Only the CDR3 part of the read is kept: 45 bases, read in frame from the first base. Germline trimming amounts to 1 base on V and 6 bases on J, with 6 as the count of junction bases outside the gene matches. From a lookup of the germline V gene (reference sequence), CDR1 and CDR2 are LGHDT and YNNKEL. The sample comes from a study of identical twins (dated by TCRdb to about 2016). At the level of the whole study: The study deep-sequenced TCR alpha and beta repertoires from monozygotic twins, unrelated adults of various ages and cord blood to test whether fetal clonotypes persist. To rule out contamination, replicate twin experiments were performed at different times with different library preparation protocols. Summary of the overall study and its limitations: Recombination models systematically underestimated out-of-frame TCR alpha sharing in monozygotic twins but agreed with sharing between unrelated individuals. A weaker excess of twin sharing was found in beta out-of-frame sequences because the signal-to-noise ratio was lowered by fewer shared sequences. Abundant cord blood beta clonotypes carried fewer insertions; young adult naive repertoires showed a weaker similar trend, while memory repertoires showed none. Because the same donors could not be followed over many years, the conclusions depended on cross-sectional statistical analysis. Out-of-frame TCR alpha sequences shared between twins showed an excess of low generation-probability sequences compared with coincidental sharing between unrelated individuals. Invariant T cells such as MAIT and iNKT could partly confound zero-insertion analyses, though diverse VJ usage argued against this for most clonotypes.

The library was produced with 5' RACE. The sample was run on an Illumina HiSeq 2000. A universal primer binding site was added through template switching, and the final cDNA carried a unique molecular identifier so that TCR cDNA molecules could be counted accurately. Specific primers in the conserved constant-segment region were used to synthesize first-strand cDNA for TCR alpha and beta chains. To control for contamination, each cDNA library was double barcoded with a SMART-Mk sample barcode plus Illumina barcodes. TruSeq adapter sequences and Illumina sample barcodes were added in two successive PCR steps. Sequencing of the TCR alpha and beta cDNA libraries was done on the Illumina HiSeq platform using custom primers. The paper's data handling went like this. MiGEC processed the raw reads to extract unique molecular identifiers, while MiXCR was used to determine the CDR3 positions. Recombination models were inferred per individual with the repgenHMM and IGoR tools using an EM algorithm. Shared clonotypes were analyzed with the tcR package in R, and sharing was normalized by the product of cloneset sizes. To study raw recombination without the effects of thymic and clonal selection, out-of-frame nonproductive sequences were analyzed. TCRdb reprocessing: public reads trimmed at Q25 with fastp, clones called with MiXCR, in-frame beta chains kept. Each record represents a unique CDR3 protein, reported with the most common genes and DNA among its rows. V and J calls and clone size were set by TCRdb, not the authors. The sample profile shows approximately 700,000 distinct CDR3 sequences; roughly 20% of them were found once. Around 13% of the sample is held by the ten biggest clonotypes.

This sample also belongs to another study, concerning T cells expressing NK-cell markers. As that second paper reports: In sorted CD3+CD56+NKG2C+, CD3+CD56+NKG2C- and CD3+CD56-NKG2C+ T-cell subsets from roughly 8 donors, TCR beta-chain repertoires were profiled. Of the eight sequenced donors, seven were found to be HCMV-seropositive and one was found to be HCMV-seronegative. In several experiments an anti-gammadeltaTCR antibody was added to restrict sorting to alphabetaTCR-expressing T cells. In five to seven donors, the dominant CD3+CD56+NKG2C+ clonotypes were among the top 10 CD8+ clonotypes and accounted for about 1.0-7.5% of CD8+ T cells. Those dominant clonotypes were again the most abundant among CD3+CD56-NKG2C+ cells in a handful of donors, at roughly 25-65%. It remained unclear whether the expanded NKG2C-expressing T cell clones were specific for HCMV antigens. The eight sequenced donors were randomly selected healthy volunteers, three men and five women. HCMV serostatus was determined by detecting HCMV-specific IgG in serum with a commercial ELISA kit. Bulk peripheral blood T-cell repertoires were additionally sequenced from unsorted PBMC for a handful of donors. MIGEC was used to demultiplex reads and group reads by UMI, and MiTCR was used to assemble and quantify clonotypes. To exclude erroneous sequences, only TCR cDNA sequences supported by at least two reads were retained. The tcR package was used for downstream repertoire analysis, and clonotypes were matched between fractions using CDR3 nucleotide sequence together with V segment. VDJmatch was used to annotate antigen specificity against VDJdb, with one amino acid substitution in CDR3 permitted.

Sequenced: PBMCs. This clonotype originated in a woman aged 18-29 years in good health. The chain is assembled from TRBV3-1 and TRBJ2-3, with 8 bases matching TRBD2. The CDR3 in this case is CASSQGGGGRDTQYF. The nucleotide sequence reads as follows: TGTGCCAGCAGCCAAGGAGGCGGGGGGCGTGATACGCAGTATTTT.